Listed below are T cell receptor beta chains from one sample, sequenced in a study of blood T cell repertoires in COVID-19. This table comes from immunoSEQ multiplex PCR, and its TCRdb copy is limited to in-frame clones, with some not included. This sample yields about 120,000 clones, of which under 80% are seen a single time; roughly 2.1% belongs to the top ten. The sample was peripheral blood. All receptors come from an older man with acute or convalescent COVID-19. CDR3s include the opening cysteine and the closing phenylalanine or tryptophan. The D gene is left open where the match is weak. Clone size, where shown, is once, few, many, or a class for clones that have expanded.

D gene	V gene	J gene	clone size	CDR3 DNA	CDR3 protein
TRBD1	TRBV4-2	TRBJ1-1	NA	TGTGCCAGCAGCCCGGGACAGGGCACTGAAGCTTTCTTT	CASSPGQGTEAFF
NA	TRBV6-5	TRBJ2-3	NA	TGTGCCACCAGAGCTAGCACAGATACGCAGTATTTT	CATRASTDTQYF
NA	TRBV29-1	TRBJ2-5	NA	TGCAGCGTCAGAGCGGGCCAAGAGACCCAGTACTTC	CSVRAGQETQYF
TRBD1	TRBV7-2	TRBJ1-6	few	TGTGCCAGCAGCTTAGCAGGGACAGGGCAATCACCCCTCCACTTT	CASSLAGTGQSPLHF
NA	TRBV6-2/TRBV6-3	TRBJ2-7	few	TGTGCCAGCAGTTACGGGCCAGGGGGGTACGAGCAGTACTTC	CASSYGPGGYEQYF
TRBD2	TRBV11-3	TRBJ2-3	NA	TGTGCCAGCAGCCCATCGAGCGGGGGGGCTAGCTCAGATACGCAGTATTTT	CASSPSSGGASSDTQYF
NA	TRBV11-3	TRBJ1-6	NA	TGTGCCAGCAGCTTGGGGACAAGTGGCCTCCACTTT	CASSLGTSGLHF
TRBD1	TRBV6-4	TRBJ2-3	once	TGTGCCAGCAGTGACGGGCAGGGGGCAAAAGCTTATTTT	CASSDGQGAKAYF
TRBD2	TRBV6-5	TRBJ2-1	NA	TGTGCCAGCAGTTTTTTTGCGGGGGGGGGTTACAATGAGCAGTTCTTC	CASSFFAGGGYNEQFF
TRBD1	TRBV29-1	TRBJ1-5	NA	TGCAGCGTTAGACAGGGCATCAATCAGCCCCAGCATTTT	CSVRQGINQPQHF
NA	TRBV24-1	TRBJ1-2	NA	TGTGCCACCAGTGACAGCGGCAGGGGCGGTGGCTACACCTTC	CATSDSGRGGGYTF
TRBD1	TRBV19	TRBJ1-2	NA	TGTGCCAGTAGTATCCCGAACTCGCCGACAGGGGCCTCTGGCTACACCTTC	CASSIPNSPTGASGYTF
NA	TRBV7-2	TRBJ1-1	NA	TGTGCCAGCAGCTTCTTAAAGATCGGACTGCGCACTGAAGCTTTCTTT	CASSFLKIGLRTEAFF
NA	TRBV27	TRBJ2-7	NA	TGTGCCAGCAGACTTCCATGGACGGAGGAGTACTTC	CASRLPWTEEYF
TRBD1	TRBV27	TRBJ1-3	once	TGTGCCAGCAGTTTATATACACCTTCAAGGACAGGGACTGTGGTGGACACCATATATTTT	CASSLYTPSRTGTVVDTIYF
TRBD1	TRBV6-6	TRBJ1-2	NA	TGTGCCAGCAGCCACAGGACAGGGGCCTATGGCTACACCTTC	CASSHRTGAYGYTF
NA	TRBV19	TRBJ1-1	NA	TGTGCCAGTAGTACTCTGGGACTGCCGAACACTGAAGCTTTCTTT	CASSTLGLPNTEAFF
TRBD2	TRBV4-3	TRBJ2-7	NA	TGCGCCAGCAGCCAGGTTATAGCGGGGGCGGCTCCTGACGAGCAGTACTTC	CASSQVIAGAAPDEQYF
NA	TRBV7-3	TRBJ2-7	once	TGTGCCAGCAGCGCCCAGGGGGGAACCCCCTACGAGCAGTACTTC	CASSAQGGTPYEQYF
TRBD1	TRBV6-5	TRBJ1-6	NA	TGTGCCAGCAGTTATGACAGGGGCGCGGCACCCCTCCACTTT	CASSYDRGAAPLHF
NA	TRBV18	TRBJ1-1	NA	TGTGCCAGCTCACCAAGGGGTCGCGGGGACACTGAAGCTTTCTTT	CASSPRGRGDTEAFF
NA	TRBV5-1	TRBJ2-3	NA	TGCGCCAGCAGCTTGGCACGGGATACGCAGTATTTT	CASSLARDTQYF
NA	TRBV20-1	TRBJ1-1	many	TGCAGTGCTTTGGGAGGTGAAGCTTTCTTT	CSALGGEAFF
TRBD1	TRBV18	TRBJ1-1	NA	TGTGCCAGCTCACGAGAGACTTGGACAGGGGGGAGGGCCACTGAAGCTTTCTTT	CASSRETWTGGRATEAFF
NA	TRBV14	TRBJ1-2	NA	TGTGCCAGCAGCCAAGACCTTCTGCGGCACTATGGCTACACCTTC	CASSQDLLRHYGYTF
TRBD1	TRBV25-1	TRBJ2-7	NA	TGTGCCAGCAGTCCTCTAGAGGGGACAGGACCCTACGAGCAGTACTTC	CASSPLEGTGPYEQYF
NA	TRBV6-5	TRBJ2-7	NA	TGTGCCAGCAGGTATAGGGGCCGTACTCCCGAGCAGTACTTC	CASRYRGRTPEQYF
NA	TRBV6-5	TRBJ1-1	NA	TGTGCCAGCAGATTCGACAGGTTCCCGAACACTGAAGCTTTCTTT	CASRFDRFPNTEAFF
TRBD1	TRBV19	TRBJ1-6	NA	TGTGCCAGTATAAACAGGGGGCGCGGTAATTCACCCCTCCACTTT	CASINRGRGNSPLHF
TRBD1	TRBV7-8	TRBJ1-2	NA	TGTGCCAGCAGCCCCCGGGACAGGAGCTACTTCGACTATGGCTACACCTTC	CASSPRDRSYFDYGYTF
NA	TRBV1	TRBJ2-3	NA	TGCACCAGCAGCCAAGCGATACGGCAATACTATAGCACAGATACGCAGTATTTT	CTSSQAIRQYYSTDTQYF
TRBD1	TRBV3-1/TRBV3-2	TRBJ2-2	NA	TGTGCCAGCAGCCGTCGACAGGGGGTATCGAACACCGGGGAGCTGTTTTTT	CASSRRQGVSNTGELFF
NA	TRBV3-1/TRBV3-2	TRBJ2-2	NA	TGTGCCAGCAGCCAAGATCTGTCAGGGGCAAACGGGGAGCTGTTTTTT	CASSQDLSGANGELFF
NA	TRBV5-4	TRBJ2-1	NA	TGTGCCAGCAGCCCTCGGACAGGGAGGGACAATGAGCAGTTCTTC	CASSPRTGRDNEQFF
NA	TRBV29-1	TRBJ1-2	NA	TGCAGCATGTCGAGTGACTATGGCTACACCTTC	CSMSSDYGYTF
NA	TRBV5-6	TRBJ1-6	NA	TGTGCCAGCAGCTTGGCGCAGGGTCAGACACCCCTCCACTTT	CASSLAQGQTPLHF
NA	TRBV9	TRBJ1-3	NA	TGTGCCAGCAGCGTAGCTCGTGGAAACACCATATATTTT	CASSVARGNTIYF
TRBD1	TRBV9	TRBJ1-2	once	TGTGCCAGCAGCCCCGGACAGGGGGACTATGGCTACACCTTC	CASSPGQGDYGYTF
TRBD2	TRBV5-1	TRBJ2-5	NA	TGCGCCAGCAGCTCTACTATTAGCGGGGGGGCAGAGACCCAGTACTTC	CASSSTISGGAETQYF
NA	TRBV5-1	TRBJ1-2	NA	TGCGCCAGCAGCTTTGCGGCAGGGGATGGCTACACCTTC	CASSFAAGDGYTF
NA	TRBV9	TRBJ2-1	NA	TGTGCCAGCAGCGTAGGGAGGGGCTCCTACAATGAGCAGTTCTTC	CASSVGRGSYNEQFF